This TCR beta chain was identified during a study of T cells in Graves' hyperthyroidism and ophthalmopathy (dated by TCRdb to about 2019). As for the study more broadly: Peripheral blood was collected at initial diagnosis, before any treatment. To identify distinguishing TCR V-J signatures, a discovery cohort of 95 to 100 patients was used, comprising 40 to 45 with Graves' ophthalmopathy and approximately 58 with stable Graves' hyperthyroidism. The paper describes TCR Vbeta CDR3 sequencing of 120 to 150 peripheral blood samples, made up of around 41 ophthalmopathy patients, approximately 76 hyperthyroidism patients and approximately 17 progressor patients. Once sampling was done, hyperthyroidism patients were given methimazole at a starting dose of 30 mg daily, whereas ophthalmopathy patients were given high-dose intravenous methylprednisolone. The study also compared thyroid tissue and blood T-cell repertoires from about 6 Graves' hyperthyroidism patients. An independent validation cohort of about 20 hyperthyroidism patients and approximately 17 patients who later progressed to ophthalmopathy tested prospective prediction of ophthalmopathy. For training and testing, the 100 patients in the discovery cohort were randomly divided in a 7:3 ratio.

Ophthalmopathy patients had moderately to severely active disease, with a Clinical Activity Score of 3 or more, a NOSPECS grade of 4 or more, and a disease duration of less than 3 months. Exclusion was applied to patients with uncontrolled infections, other autoimmune diseases, pregnancy or lactation. Clinical symptoms, serum thyroxine and TRAb, thyroid ultrasound, and orbital computed tomography formed the basis for the diagnoses. PBMCs were separated from roughly 9.3 ml of fresh peripheral blood using Ficoll-Paque density gradient centrifugation. Total RNA was extracted using Trizol reagent, and RNA quality was assessed on an Agilent 2100 Bioanalyzer. A distance of 9 bases separates the germline ends of V and J, which lose 5 bases and 1 base respectively. Including the terminal cysteine and phenylalanine, the CDR3 comprises 14 residues. This entry keeps only the CDR3 DNA: 42 bases, framed from base 1. In the germline V gene (reference sequence), CDR1 corresponds to SEHNR and CDR2 to FQNEAQ.

This clonotype was observed at least ten times. The antigen this receptor binds is unknown. Base quality data are lacking; no much larger clone is found one base away. The TCR beta CDR3 regions were amplified from RNA transcripts. The first round of RT-PCR for the TCR CDR3 was performed with the HTBI primer set and the Qiagen OneStep RT-PCR kit. A second multiplex PCR round built the libraries, followed by size selection and purification. Paired-end sequencing of the libraries was performed with 100 bp reads on an Illumina HiSeq2000. Under the source paper's analysis protocol: Raw data were processed with SOAPnuke, discarding reads with adapters, uncalled bases, mean Phred below 15, or no exact constant-primer or identifier match. COPE v1.2.5 was used to merge high-quality paired reads, and clonotypes were defined as unique nucleotide sequences. MiTCR v1.1 was used to align clonotypes to the IMGT TRBV, TRBD and TRBJ reference segments. Only V-J combinations with frequency above 0.0001, covering roughly 99% of repertoires, were analysed. The TCS score was defined as F50 (clonal expansion) divided by E x V (chaos), with BLOSUM62-based TCRdist calculated between CDR3 peptides within each V-J. Welch's t-statistics and random forest reduced roughly 540 V-J features to roughly 13, which were used in a naive Bayes classifier (R e1071). TCRdb cleaned the public reads at Q25 with fastp, built clones with MiXCR and kept in-frame beta chains. Each record represents a unique CDR3 protein, reported with the most common genes and DNA among its rows. The V and J calls and clone size are TCRdb's, not the authors'. Present in this sample are over 250,000 distinct CDR3 sequences, roughly an eighth of which were seen just once. The ten largest clonotypes hold 30% to 40% of the sample.

The study at large found these results: In validation, the model predicted progression to ophthalmopathy with roughly 66% sensitivity and 72% to 85% specificity, a median of approximately 6.7 months before onset. Sample size was not statistically predetermined, and investigators were not blinded to group allocation. Most expanded thyroid clonotypes (frequency above 0.001) were also detected in blood, suggesting blood repertoires may reflect thyroid immune responses. Ophthalmopathy was separated from stable hyperthyroidism by a 13 V-J signature model, with approximately 90% sensitivity and roughly 84% specificity obtained in cross-validation and 80%/75% obtained in testing.

Specimen: blood. Recombination joined TRBV7-9 with TRBJ1-5, with no D gene named confidently. The source of this sequence is a woman between 35 and 50 years old with Graves' ophthalmopathy. CDR3 region: CASSLVGSNQPQHF. The DNA reads TGTGCCAGCAGCCTCGTAGGAAGCAATCAGCCCCAGCATTTT.